This is a list of T cell receptor beta chains from one sample in a study of lymphopenia after photon versus proton radiotherapy. The repertoire was sequenced with immunoSEQ multiplex PCR; TCRdb's copy has only in-frame clones and lacks some. Altogether about 83,000 clones are present, about 86% being singletons, with the ten largest covering around 1.4%. Sequencing was performed on peripheral blood, taken from a patient treated with proton-based radiotherapy. The receptors were sampled from a man between 60 and 70 years old with pancreatic cancer. CDR3s include the opening cysteine and the closing phenylalanine or tryptophan. A D gene is named only where the DNA matches it firmly. Size tells how often a clone was seen (once, few, many) or the class of an expanded clone, and some rows leave it out.

J gene	V gene	D gene	clone size	CDR3 DNA	CDR3 protein
TRBJ2-5	TRBV5-1	TRBD1	.	TGCGCCAGCAGCTACGCAGGGACAGTCTCAATGAAGACCCAGTACTTC	CASSYAGTVSMKTQYF
TRBJ2-7	TRBV18	TRBD2	.	TGTGCCAGCTCAGATTTTGGGACTAGCGGCACCTACGAGCAGTACTTC	CASSDFGTSGTYEQYF
TRBJ1-2	TRBV6-6	.	.	TGTGCCAGCAGTTCCCTCGCAGGGAGGTATGGCTACACCTTC	CASSSLAGRYGYTF
TRBJ2-5	TRBV9	TRBD2	once	TGTGCCAGCAGCGTAGGGGTAGCGGGAGGGGGAGTGGGGCAAGAGACCCAGTACTTC	CASSVGVAGGGVGQETQYF
TRBJ2-1	TRBV7-5	.	.	TGTGCCAGAAGCAAGCAACTGAGGACTAGCGGTCCCTACAATGAGCAGTTCTTC	CARSKQLRTSGPYNEQFF
TRBJ1-3	TRBV30	TRBD1	few	TGTGCCTGGCTGGGACAGGGGACCTCTGGAAACACCATATATTTT	CAWLGQGTSGNTIYF
TRBJ1-4	TRBV6-1	.	.	TGTGCCAGCAGTGAAGTTAGGGTTTCAATTAATGAAAAACTGTTTTTT	CASSEVRVSINEKLFF
TRBJ2-5	TRBV21-1	.	.	TGTGCCAGCACCGGACTAGCGGGAGGGTTTTTGCGGAAGGAGACCCAGTACTTC	CASTGLAGGFLRKETQYF
TRBJ1-2	TRBV6-5	.	.	TGTGCCAGCAGTTACTCAGTTGGCAGGGTGGACTATGGCTACACCTTC	CASSYSVGRVDYGYTF
TRBJ2-1	TRBV15	TRBD2	.	TGTGCCACCAGCAGAGATACGGGAGGGGGAGGTGAGCAGTTCTTC	CATSRDTGGGGEQFF
TRBJ2-7	TRBV6-1	TRBD1	.	TGTGCCAGCACCTGGGACAGGTGGAAGTACTTC	CASTWDRWKYF
TRBJ2-5	TRBV18	.	.	TGTGCCAGCTCACCGGTGGACAGACAAGAGACCCAGTACTTC	CASSPVDRQETQYF
TRBJ2-7	TRBV11-1	.	.	TGTGCCAGCAGCTCCATCATAGGGGAATATGGGTACGAGCAGTACTTC	CASSSIIGEYGYEQYF
TRBJ1-1	TRBV28	.	few	TGTGCCAGCAGCCGTACACAAGACGTCACTGAAGCTTTCTTT	CASSRTQDVTEAFF
TRBJ2-1	TRBV2	TRBD2	.	TGTGCCAGCAGTGACGCGGGACTAGGCCACAATGAGCAGTTCTTC	CASSDAGLGHNEQFF
TRBJ2-2	TRBV5-1	TRBD2	.	TGCGCCAGCAGCCACGGACTAGCGGTTAACACCGGGGAGCTGTTTTTT	CASSHGLAVNTGELFF
TRBJ1-2	TRBV5-1	.	.	TGCGCCAGCAGCTTGAGCAGAAATGGCTACACCTTC	CASSLSRNGYTF
TRBJ2-1	TRBV5-1	.	.	TGCGCCAGCAGCTTGGCTGTTACTTCGAATGAGCAGTTCTTC	CASSLAVTSNEQFF
TRBJ2-1	TRBV7-8	TRBD2	.	TGTGCCAGCAGCCCGTACACCTCTAGCGGAGTTTCCGATGAGCAGTTCTTC	CASSPYTSSGVSDEQFF
TRBJ2-7	TRBV4-1	TRBD2	.	TGCGCCAGCAGCCAAGCTAGCGGGCACTACGAGCAGTACTTC	CASSQASGHYEQYF
TRBJ2-7	TRBV15	TRBD1	.	TGTGCCACCAGTTTCGACAGGGTTCACGAGCAGTACTTC	CATSFDRVHEQYF
TRBJ2-1	TRBV29-1	TRBD1	.	TGCAGCGTTGTTCCCCGGGACAGGGTTTCGGATGAGCAGTTCTTC	CSVVPRDRVSDEQFF
TRBJ2-2	TRBV19	TRBD1	.	TGTGCCACTTCCACTGGGACAGGGGGATTTCGAGGCACCGGGGAGCTGTTTTTT	CATSTGTGGFRGTGELFF
TRBJ1-4	TRBV18	TRBD1	.	TGTGCCAGCTCCCCCGGGACAGGGTACGAAAAACTGTTTTTT	CASSPGTGYEKLFF
TRBJ2-3	TRBV5-1	.	.	TGCGCCAGCAGCTTTCGGGTGCCCGGGGGAAGAACAGATACGCAGTATTTT	CASSFRVPGGRTDTQYF
TRBJ2-7	TRBV4-2	.	.	TGTGCCAGCAGCCCGAATTGGCTAGCTTCCGAGCAGTACTTC	CASSPNWLASEQYF
TRBJ1-3	TRBV4-1	TRBD1	.	TGCGCCAGCTCTCCGGGGGACAGGGGGCTTTTCTCTGGAAACACCATATATTTT	CASSPGDRGLFSGNTIYF
TRBJ2-4	TRBV18	TRBD1	.	TGTGCCAGCTCACCTCAGGGGGCGAAAAACATTCAGTACTTC	CASSPQGAKNIQYF
TRBJ2-1	TRBV19	TRBD2	.	TGTGCCAGTAGTATAGGGGGAGGGACTAGCGGGAGGGGAGTGCAGTTCTTC	CASSIGGGTSGRGVQFF
TRBJ2-7	TRBV4-3	.	.	TGCGCCAGCAGCCTCACGGTAGGACTTTCCTACGAGCAGTACTTC	CASSLTVGLSYEQYF
TRBJ2-7	TRBV2	TRBD2	.	TGTGCCAGCAGTGAAGGTTATAGCGGGAGCCACGAGCAGTACTTC	CASSEGYSGSHEQYF
TRBJ1-2	TRBV5-8	.	.	TGTGCCAGCAGCCGCACGGGATCCAGCGGCTACACCTTC	CASSRTGSSGYTF
TRBJ1-5	TRBV6-5	.	.	TGTGCCAGCAGTTATCTGGTTCAGCCCCAGCATTTT	CASSYLVQPQHF
TRBJ1-1	TRBV30	TRBD1	once	TGTGCCTGGAGTCCCCACCGGGACAGGGTCGCTGAAGCTTTCTTT	CAWSPHRDRVAEAFF
TRBJ2-7	TRBV6-1	TRBD2	.	TGTGCCAGCAGGGGGGGGCTAGCGGGAGCCTACGAGCAGTACTTC	CASRGGLAGAYEQYF
TRBJ2-3	TRBV2	TRBD1	few	TGTGCCAGCAGTTCGGGACAGGGGGACCCCGGATTGGAAGATACGCAGTATTTT	CASSSGQGDPGLEDTQYF
TRBJ1-6	TRBV7-2	.	few	TGTGCCAGCAGCTTAGGGGGGAGCTCCTATAATTCACCCCTCCACTTT	CASSLGGSSYNSPLHF
TRBJ1-2	TRBV5-8	.	.	TGTGCCAGCAGCGACCTATATGGCTACACCTTC	CASSDLYGYTF
TRBJ2-2	TRBV14	.	.	TGTGCCTGTAGCGTTTTCGACACCGGGGAGCTGTTTTTT	CACSVFDTGELFF
TRBJ2-1	TRBV7-3	TRBD1	.	TGTGCCAGCAGCCCCGGGACAGAACCGTCCAGGGAGCAGTTCTTC	CASSPGTEPSREQFF
TRBJ2-5	TRBV7-9	.	.	TGTGCCAGCATCCCGTCGAGGGGCCGTATTCAAGAGACCCAGTACTTC	CASIPSRGRIQETQYF
TRBJ2-7	TRBV4-1	.	many	TGCGCCAGCAGCCAAGACAATGGGGGATGGCAGTACTTC	CASSQDNGGWQYF
TRBJ2-7	TRBV2	.	.	TGTGCCAGCAGTAGCCACGGGAGCTCCTACGAGCAGTACTTC	CASSSHGSSYEQYF
TRBJ2-7	TRBV7-9	.	.	TGTGCCAGCAGACCGACAGACCGCTACGAGCAGTACTTC	CASRPTDRYEQYF
TRBJ1-5	TRBV7-2	.	.	TGTGCCAGCAGCTCATTGGGACGCAGGCAGCCCCAGCATTTT	CASSSLGRRQPQHF
TRBJ2-3	TRBV5-1	.	.	TGCGCCAGCAGCTTGGCACGGGCCACCACAGATACGCAGTATTTT	CASSLARATTDTQYF
TRBJ1-6	TRBV2	.	few	TGTGCCAGCAGTGAAGGGGGGGGTAATTCACCCCTCCACTTT	CASSEGGGNSPLHF
TRBJ1-1	TRBV7-3	.	.	TGTGCCAGCAGTCCCACAGTGAACACTGAAGCTTTCTTT	CASSPTVNTEAFF
TRBJ1-5	TRBV4-2	.	.	TGTGCCAGCAGCGAGCCAGGGACGGCCCAGCCCCAGCATTTT	CASSEPGTAQPQHF
TRBJ2-3	TRBV2	.	.	TGTGCCAGCAGGGGGTTGGGAGATACGCAGTATTTT	CASRGLGDTQYF